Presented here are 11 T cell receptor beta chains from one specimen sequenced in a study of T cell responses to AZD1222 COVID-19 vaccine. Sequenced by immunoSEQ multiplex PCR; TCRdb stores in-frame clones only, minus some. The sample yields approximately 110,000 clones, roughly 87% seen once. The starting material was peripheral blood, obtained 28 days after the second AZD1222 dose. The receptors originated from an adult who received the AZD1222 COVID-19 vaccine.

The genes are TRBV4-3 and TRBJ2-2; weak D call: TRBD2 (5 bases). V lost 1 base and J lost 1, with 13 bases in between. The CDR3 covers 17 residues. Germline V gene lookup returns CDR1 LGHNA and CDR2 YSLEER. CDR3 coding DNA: TGCGCCAGCAGCCAAGCGGCCCGGGGAGTGAACACCGGGGAGCTGTTTTTT. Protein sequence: CASSQAARGVNTGELFF.

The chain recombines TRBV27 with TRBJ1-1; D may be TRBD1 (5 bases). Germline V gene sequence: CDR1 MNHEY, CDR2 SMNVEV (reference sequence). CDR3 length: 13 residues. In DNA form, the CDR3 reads TGTGTCTCGGGGGGGGGTAGGAACACTGAAGCTTTCTTT. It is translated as CVSGGGRNTEAFF.

CDR3 bases: TGTGCCAGCAGCTTAGCCGGGCGATCTGAGCAGTTCTTC. Its protein is CASSLAGRSEQFF. This chain links TRBV7-2 with TRBJ2-1; D remains unclear. The ends were cut back, 0 bases at V and 9 bases at J, with 9 bases in the middle. In germline, CDR1 is SGHTA, CDR2 FQGNSA. This CDR3 comprises 13 residues.

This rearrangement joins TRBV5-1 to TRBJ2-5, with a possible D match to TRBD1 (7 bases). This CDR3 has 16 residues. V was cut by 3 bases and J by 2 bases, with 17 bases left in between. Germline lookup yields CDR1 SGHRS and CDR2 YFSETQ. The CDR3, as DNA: TGCGCCAGCAGCTCCCCGGGGGACAGCCAGCAAGAGACCCAGTACTTC. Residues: CASSSPGDSQQETQYF.

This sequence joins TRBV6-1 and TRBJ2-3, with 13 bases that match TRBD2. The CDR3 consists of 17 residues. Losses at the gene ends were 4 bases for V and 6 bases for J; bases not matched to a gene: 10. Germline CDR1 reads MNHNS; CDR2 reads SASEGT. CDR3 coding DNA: TGTGCCAGCAGTGGGGTCCGGACTAGCGGGAGCTTGGATACGCAGTATTTT. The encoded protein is CASSGVRTSGSLDTQYF.

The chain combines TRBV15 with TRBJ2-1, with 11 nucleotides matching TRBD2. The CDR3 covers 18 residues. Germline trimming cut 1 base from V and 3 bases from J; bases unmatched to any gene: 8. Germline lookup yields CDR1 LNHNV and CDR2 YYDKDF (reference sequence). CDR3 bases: TGTGCCACCAGCAGAGGAACTAGCGGGAGATCTGGCTACAATGAGCAGTTCTTC. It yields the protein CATSRGTSGRSGYNEQFF.

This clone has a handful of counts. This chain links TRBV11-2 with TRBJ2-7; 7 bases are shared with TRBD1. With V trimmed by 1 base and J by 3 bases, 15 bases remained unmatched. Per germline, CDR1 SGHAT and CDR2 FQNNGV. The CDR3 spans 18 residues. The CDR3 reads CASSLAHSFPGQSYEQYF. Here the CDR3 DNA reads TGTGCCAGCAGCTTAGCTCACTCCTTCCCGGGACAGAGCTACGAGCAGTACTTC. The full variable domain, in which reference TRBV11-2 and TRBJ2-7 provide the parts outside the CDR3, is EAGVAQSPRYKIIEKRQSVAFWCNPISGHATLYWYQQILGQGPKLLIQFQNNGVVDDSQLPKDRFSAERLKGVDSTLKIQPAKLEDSAVYLCASSLAHSFPGQSYEQYFGPGTRLTVT.

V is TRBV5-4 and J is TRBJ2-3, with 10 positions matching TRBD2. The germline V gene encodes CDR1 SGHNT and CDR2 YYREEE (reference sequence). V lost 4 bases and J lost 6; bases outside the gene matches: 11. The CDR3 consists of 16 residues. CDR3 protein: CASSQQLAGNRDTQYF. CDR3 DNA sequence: TGTGCCAGCAGCCAACAACTAGCGGGAAATAGGGATACGCAGTATTTT.

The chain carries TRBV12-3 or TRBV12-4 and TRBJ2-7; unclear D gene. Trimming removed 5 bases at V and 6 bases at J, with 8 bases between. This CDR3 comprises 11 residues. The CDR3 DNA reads TGTGCCAGCAGTACGTTCGTCGAGCAGTACTTC. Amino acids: CASSTFVEQYF.

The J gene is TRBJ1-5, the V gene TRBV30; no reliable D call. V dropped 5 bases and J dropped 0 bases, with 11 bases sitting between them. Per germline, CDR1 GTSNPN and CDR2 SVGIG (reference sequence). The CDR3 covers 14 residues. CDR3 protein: CAWGDTYSNQPQHF. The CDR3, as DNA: TGTGCCTGGGGGGATACTTATAGCAATCAGCCCCAGCATTTT.

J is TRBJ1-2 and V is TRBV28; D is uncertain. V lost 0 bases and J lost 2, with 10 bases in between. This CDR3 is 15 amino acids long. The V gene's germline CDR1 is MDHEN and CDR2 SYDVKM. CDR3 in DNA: TGTGCCAGCAGTTTATGGGAGGCCTCGAACTATGGCTACACCTTC. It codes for CASSLWEASNYGYTF.